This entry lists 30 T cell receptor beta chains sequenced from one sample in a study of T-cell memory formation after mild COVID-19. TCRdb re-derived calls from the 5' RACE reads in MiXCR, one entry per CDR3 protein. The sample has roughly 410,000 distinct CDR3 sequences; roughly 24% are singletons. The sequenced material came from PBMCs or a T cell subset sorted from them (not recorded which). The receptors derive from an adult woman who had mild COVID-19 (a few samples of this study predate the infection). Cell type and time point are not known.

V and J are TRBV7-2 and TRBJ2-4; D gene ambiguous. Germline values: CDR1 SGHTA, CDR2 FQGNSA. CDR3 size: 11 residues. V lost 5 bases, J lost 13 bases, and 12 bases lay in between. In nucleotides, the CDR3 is TGTGCCAGCAGCACCTTAGGGCCCCAGTACTTC. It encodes CASSTLGPQYF.

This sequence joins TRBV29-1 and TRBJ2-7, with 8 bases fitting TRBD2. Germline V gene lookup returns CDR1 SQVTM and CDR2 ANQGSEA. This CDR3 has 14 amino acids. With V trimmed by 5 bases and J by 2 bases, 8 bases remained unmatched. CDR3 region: CSVSRGAGAYEQYF. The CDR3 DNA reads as TGCAGCGTTTCCAGGGGAGCGGGGGCCTACGAGCAGTACTTC.

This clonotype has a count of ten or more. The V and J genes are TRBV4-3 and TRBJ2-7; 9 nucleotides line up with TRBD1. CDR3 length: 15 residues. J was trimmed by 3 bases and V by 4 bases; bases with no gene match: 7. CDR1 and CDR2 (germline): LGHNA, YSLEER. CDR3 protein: CASSPDRQGGYEQYF. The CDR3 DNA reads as TGCGCCAGCAGCCCCGACCGACAGGGGGGCTACGAGCAGTACTTC.

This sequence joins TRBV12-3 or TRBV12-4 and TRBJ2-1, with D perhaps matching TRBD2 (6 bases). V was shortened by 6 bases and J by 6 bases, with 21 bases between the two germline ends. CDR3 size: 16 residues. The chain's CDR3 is CASSQVGGKMLNEQFF. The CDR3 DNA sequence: TGTGCCAGCAGCCAGGTTGGGGGGAAAATGCTCAATGAGCAGTTCTTC.

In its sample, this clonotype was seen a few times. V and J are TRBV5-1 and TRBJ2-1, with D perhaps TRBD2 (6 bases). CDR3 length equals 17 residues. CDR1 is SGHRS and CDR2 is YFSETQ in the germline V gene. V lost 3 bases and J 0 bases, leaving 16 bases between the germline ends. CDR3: CASSWASGQISYNEQFF. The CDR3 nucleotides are TGCGCCAGCAGCTGGGCCAGCGGGCAAATCTCCTACAATGAGCAGTTCTTC.

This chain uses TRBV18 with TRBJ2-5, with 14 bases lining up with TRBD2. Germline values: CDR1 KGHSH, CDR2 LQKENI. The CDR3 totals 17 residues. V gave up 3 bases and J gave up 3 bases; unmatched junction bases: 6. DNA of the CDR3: TGTGCCAGCTCACCCGGGACTAGCGGGAGCGGAAAAGAGACCCAGTACTTC. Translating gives CASSPGTSGSGKETQYF. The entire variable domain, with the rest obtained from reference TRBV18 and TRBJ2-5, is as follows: NAGVMQNPRHLVRRRGQEARLRCSPMKGHSHVYWYRQLPEEGLKFMVYLQKENIIDESGMPKERFSAEFPKEGPSILRIQQVVRGDSAAYFCASSPGTSGSGKETQYFGPGTRLLVL.

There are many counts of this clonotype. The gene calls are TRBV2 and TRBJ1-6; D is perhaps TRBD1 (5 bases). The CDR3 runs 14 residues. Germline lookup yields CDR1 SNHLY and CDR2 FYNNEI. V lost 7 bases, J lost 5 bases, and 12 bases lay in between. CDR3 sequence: CASTRGGDNSPLHF. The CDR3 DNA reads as TGTGCCAGCACCCGGGGCGGGGATAATTCACCCCTCCACTTT.

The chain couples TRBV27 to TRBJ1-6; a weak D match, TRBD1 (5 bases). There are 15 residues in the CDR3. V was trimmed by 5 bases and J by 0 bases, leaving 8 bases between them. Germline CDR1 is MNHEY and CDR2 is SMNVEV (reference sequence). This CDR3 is CASSRGSSYNSPLHF. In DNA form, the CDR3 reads TGTGCCAGCAGTAGGGGCAGCTCCTATAATTCACCCCTCCACTTT.

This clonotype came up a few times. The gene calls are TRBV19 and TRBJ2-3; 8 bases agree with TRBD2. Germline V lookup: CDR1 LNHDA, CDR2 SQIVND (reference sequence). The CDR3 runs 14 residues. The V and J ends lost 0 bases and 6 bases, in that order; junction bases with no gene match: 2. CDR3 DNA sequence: TGTGCCAGTAGTATAGAACCGGGGGGGGATACGCAGTATTTT. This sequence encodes CASSIEPGGDTQYF.

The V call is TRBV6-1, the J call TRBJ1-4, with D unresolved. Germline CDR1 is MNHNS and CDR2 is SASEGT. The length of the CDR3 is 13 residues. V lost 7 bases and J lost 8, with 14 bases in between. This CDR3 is CASTAWGGEKLFF. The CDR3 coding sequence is TGTGCCAGCACTGCCTGGGGAGGAGAAAAACTGTTTTTT.

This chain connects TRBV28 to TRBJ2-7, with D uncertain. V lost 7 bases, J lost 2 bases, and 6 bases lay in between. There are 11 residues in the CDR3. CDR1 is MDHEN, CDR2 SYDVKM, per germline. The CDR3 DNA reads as TGTGCCAGCACTGGAACCTACGAGCAGTACTTC. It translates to CASTGTYEQYF.

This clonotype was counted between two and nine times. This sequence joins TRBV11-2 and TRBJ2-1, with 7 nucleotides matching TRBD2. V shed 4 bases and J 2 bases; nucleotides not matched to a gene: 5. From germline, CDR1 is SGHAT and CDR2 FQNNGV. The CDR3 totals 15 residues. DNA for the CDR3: TGTGCCAGCAGCTCTAGCGGTATAACCTACAATGAGCAGTTCTTC. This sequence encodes CASSSSGITYNEQFF.

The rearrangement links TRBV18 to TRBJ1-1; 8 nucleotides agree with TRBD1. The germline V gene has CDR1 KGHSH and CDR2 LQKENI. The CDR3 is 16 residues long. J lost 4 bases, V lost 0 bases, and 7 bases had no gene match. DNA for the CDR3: TGTGCCAGCTCACCACCAGTGCCCACAGGGGGCACTGAAGCTTTCTTT. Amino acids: CASSPPVPTGGTEAFF.

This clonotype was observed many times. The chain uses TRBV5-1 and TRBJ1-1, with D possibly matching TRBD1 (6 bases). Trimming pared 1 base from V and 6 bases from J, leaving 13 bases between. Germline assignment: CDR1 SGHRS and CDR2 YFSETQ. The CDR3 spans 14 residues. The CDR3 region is CASSLKGTPPEAFF. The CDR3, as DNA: TGCGCCAGCAGCTTGAAAGGGACACCCCCTGAAGCTTTCTTT.

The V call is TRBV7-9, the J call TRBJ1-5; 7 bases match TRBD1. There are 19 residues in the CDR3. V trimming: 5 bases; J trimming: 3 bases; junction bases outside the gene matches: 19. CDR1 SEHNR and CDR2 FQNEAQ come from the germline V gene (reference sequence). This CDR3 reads CASSGLTETGLLNNQPQHF. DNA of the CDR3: TGTGCCAGCAGCGGTCTTACCGAGACAGGGCTCCTTAACAATCAGCCCCAGCATTTT.

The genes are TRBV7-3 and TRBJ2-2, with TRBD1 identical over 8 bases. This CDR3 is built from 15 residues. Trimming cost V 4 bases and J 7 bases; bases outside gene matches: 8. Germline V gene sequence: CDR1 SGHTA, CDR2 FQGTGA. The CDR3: CASSSKQGGLGELFF. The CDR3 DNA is TGTGCCAGCAGCTCTAAACAGGGGGGCCTCGGGGAGCTGTTTTTT.

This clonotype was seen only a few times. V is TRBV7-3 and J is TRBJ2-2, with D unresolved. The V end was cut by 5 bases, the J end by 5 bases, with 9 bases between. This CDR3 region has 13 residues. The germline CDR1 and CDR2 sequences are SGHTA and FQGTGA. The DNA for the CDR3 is TGTGCCAGCAGCCTGACCCGAACCGGGGAGCTGTTTTTT. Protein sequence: CASSLTRTGELFF.

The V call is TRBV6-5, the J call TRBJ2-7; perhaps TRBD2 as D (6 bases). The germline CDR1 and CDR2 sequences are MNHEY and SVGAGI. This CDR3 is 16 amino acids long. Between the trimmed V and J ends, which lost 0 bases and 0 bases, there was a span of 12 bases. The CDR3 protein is CASSYSGLLSSYEQYF. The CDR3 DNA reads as TGTGCCAGCAGTTACTCGGGACTTCTAAGCTCCTACGAGCAGTACTTC.

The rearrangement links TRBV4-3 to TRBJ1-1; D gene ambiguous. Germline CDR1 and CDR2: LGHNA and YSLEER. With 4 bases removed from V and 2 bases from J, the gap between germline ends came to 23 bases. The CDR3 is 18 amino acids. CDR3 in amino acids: CASSRFGGRGMTNTEAFF. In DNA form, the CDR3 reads TGCGCCAGCAGCCGCTTTGGCGGCCGCGGGATGACCAACACTGAAGCTTTCTTT.

Here the CDR3 reads CAISATQGTDYEQYF. CDR3 sequence (DNA): TGTGCCATCAGTGCTACGCAAGGGACTGACTACGAGCAGTACTTC. The chain has TRBV10-3 and TRBJ2-7, with D perhaps matching TRBD2 (6 bases). V lost 4 bases and J lost 3, with 16 bases in between. Germline CDR1 is ENHRY and CDR2 is SYGVKD. This CDR3 region has 15 residues.

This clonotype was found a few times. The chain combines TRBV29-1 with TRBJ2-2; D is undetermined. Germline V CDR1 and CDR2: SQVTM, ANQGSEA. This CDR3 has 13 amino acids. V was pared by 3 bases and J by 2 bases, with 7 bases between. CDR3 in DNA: TGCAGCGTTGATCCCTATAACACCGGGGAGCTGTTTTTT. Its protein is CSVDPYNTGELFF.

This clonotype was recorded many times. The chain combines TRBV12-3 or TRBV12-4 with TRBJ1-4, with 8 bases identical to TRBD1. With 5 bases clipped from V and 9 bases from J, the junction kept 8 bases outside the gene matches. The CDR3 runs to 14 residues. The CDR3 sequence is CASSRTGLTKKLFF. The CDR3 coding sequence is TGTGCCAGCAGTCGGACAGGGTTAACGAAAAAACTGTTTTTT.

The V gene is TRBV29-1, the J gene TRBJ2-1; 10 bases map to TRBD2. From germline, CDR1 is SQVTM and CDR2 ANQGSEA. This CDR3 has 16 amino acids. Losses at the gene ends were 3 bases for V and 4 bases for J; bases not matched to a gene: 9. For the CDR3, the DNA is TGCAGCGTTGACAATCTAGCGGGAGCTCGTTACAATGAGCAGTTCTTC. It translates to CSVDNLAGARYNEQFF.

This CDR3 is CASSSGQGLYTGELFF. The CDR3 DNA sequence: TGTGCCAGCAGTTCCGGGCAGGGTTTGTACACCGGGGAGCTGTTTTTT. The chain is built from TRBV6-6 and TRBJ2-2; a possible D gene is TRBD1 (5 bases). Germline CDR1 MNHNY, CDR2 SVGAGI (reference sequence). V lost 4 bases and J 3 bases, leaving 15 bases between the germline ends. The CDR3 contains 16 residues.

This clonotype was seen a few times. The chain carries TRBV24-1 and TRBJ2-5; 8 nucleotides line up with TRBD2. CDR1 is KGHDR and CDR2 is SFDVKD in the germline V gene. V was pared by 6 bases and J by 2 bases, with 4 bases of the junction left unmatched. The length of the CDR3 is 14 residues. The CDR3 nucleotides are TGTGCCACCAGTTCTAGCGGGCCTCAAGAGACCCAGTACTTC. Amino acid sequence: CATSSSGPQETQYF.

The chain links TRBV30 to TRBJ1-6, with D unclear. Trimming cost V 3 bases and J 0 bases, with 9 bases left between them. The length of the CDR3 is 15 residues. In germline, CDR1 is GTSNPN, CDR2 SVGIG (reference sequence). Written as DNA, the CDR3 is TGTGCCTGGAGCGCGGGGAGCTCCTATAATTCACCCCTCCACTTT. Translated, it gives CAWSAGSSYNSPLHF.

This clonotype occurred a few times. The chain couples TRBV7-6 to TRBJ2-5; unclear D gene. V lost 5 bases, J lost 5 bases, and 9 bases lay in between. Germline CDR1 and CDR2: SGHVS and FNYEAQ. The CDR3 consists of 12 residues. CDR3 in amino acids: CASSDGLETQYF. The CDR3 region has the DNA TGTGCCAGCAGCGACGGGTTGGAGACCCAGTACTTC.

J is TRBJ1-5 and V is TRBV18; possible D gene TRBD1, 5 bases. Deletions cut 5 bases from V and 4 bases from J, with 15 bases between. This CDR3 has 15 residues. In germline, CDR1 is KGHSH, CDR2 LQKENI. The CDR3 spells CASSALGGDNQPQHF. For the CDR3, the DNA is TGTGCCAGCTCAGCACTGGGGGGAGATAATCAGCCCCAGCATTTT.

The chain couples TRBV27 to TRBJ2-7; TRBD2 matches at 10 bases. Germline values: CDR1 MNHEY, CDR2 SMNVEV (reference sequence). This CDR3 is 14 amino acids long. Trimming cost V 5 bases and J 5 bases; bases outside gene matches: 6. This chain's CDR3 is CASSQSSGSNEQYF. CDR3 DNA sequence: TGTGCCAGCAGTCAATCTAGCGGGAGTAACGAGCAGTACTTC.

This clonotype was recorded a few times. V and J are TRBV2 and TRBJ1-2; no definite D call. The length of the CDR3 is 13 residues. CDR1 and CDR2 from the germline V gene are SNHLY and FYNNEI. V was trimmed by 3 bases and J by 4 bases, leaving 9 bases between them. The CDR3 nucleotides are TGTGCCAGCAGTGATCACCAGTTCTATGGCTACACCTTC. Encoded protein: CASSDHQFYGYTF.